The clone carrying this T cell receptor (beta chain) was counted a single time. Antigen: not known. The immunoSEQ assay was v3.0, run at survey level. Assay: immunoSEQ multiplex PCR; the TCRdb copy retains only in-frame clones and omits some. This sample has 20,000 to 25,000 clones, with roughly four fifths found just once. These data are taken from a study of long-term antiretroviral therapy in people with HIV. Overall study findings and caveats: Diversity went up after ART and still fell short of transplant donor controls.

CDR3 length equals 11 residues. The V gene's germline CDR1 is SGHNT and CDR2 YYREEE (reference sequence). J was trimmed by 8 bases and V by 3 bases; bases with no gene match: 0. The chain couples TRBV5-4 to TRBJ1-1; 8 positions match TRBD1. The material was unsorted PBMCs, obtained 0.3 years after starting antiretroviral therapy. The receptor was isolated from a man aged 50 to 59 with HIV. The CDR3 DNA reads TGTGCCAGCAGCTGGGACAGGGAAGCTTTCTTT. Protein: CASSWDREAFF.